This T cell receptor beta chain derives from a study of OX40 agonist ivuxolimab in advanced cancers. Study context: In this trial design, patients received ivuxolimab intravenously at 0.01 to 10 mg/kg every 2 weeks.

TCRdb's table, derived via immunoSEQ multiplex PCR, lists solely in-frame clones and lacks some. The table lists roughly 60,000 clones, around four fifths of them singletons. Germline lookup yields CDR1 SGDLS and CDR2 YYNGEE. With V trimmed by 3 bases and J by 5 bases, 11 bases remained unmatched. The CDR3 runs to 15 residues. This clonotype was sampled from an adult with an advanced solid tumor such as melanoma, head and neck, liver or kidney cancer. This specimen was CD4+ or CD8+ T cells sorted from blood, taken in a trial of the OX40 agonist ivuxolimab. The gene calls are TRBV9 and TRBJ2-7; 7 nucleotides line up with TRBD1. The CDR3 protein is CASSDDPTGLNEQYF. DNA for the CDR3: TGTGCCAGCAGCGACGACCCGACAGGGCTCAACGAGCAGTACTTC.